Each of the 12 T cell receptor beta chains below was sequenced from the same sample in a study of CD8 T cells in ankylosing spondylitis. General study findings and limits: A TCR beta motif of 8 or 9 highly homologous variants appeared characteristic of ankylosing spondylitis blood.

TCRdb fed the 5' RACE reads into MiXCR, producing one record per CDR3 protein. The data contain more than 300,000 distinct CDR3 sequences, around 7.6% of them seen just once; the ten biggest clones take up 14% to 15%. The antigens of these receptors remain unknown. Sequenced: blood, either unsorted or a sorted T cell fraction (not recorded which). Receptor source: a male donor with ankylosing spondylitis.

The DNA of the CDR3 is TGTGCCAGCCGAGGGGGCGATACCTTCACTGAAGCTTTCTTT. Protein sequence: CASRGGDTFTEAFF. The rearrangement joins TRBV7-9 to TRBJ1-1; 7 bases are a match to TRBD1. The CDR3 covers 14 residues. CDR1 SEHNR and CDR2 FQNEAQ come from the germline V gene (reference sequence). V trimming: 8 bases; J trimming: 4 bases; junction bases outside the gene matches: 10.

The table lists this clonotype with many counts. This sequence joins TRBV12-3 or TRBV12-4 and TRBJ2-1; D is undetermined. CDR3 length equals 11 residues. Trimming removed 6 bases at V and 10 bases at J, with 10 bases between. As DNA, the CDR3 is TGTGCCAGCAGGGGGTTTCGGGAGCAGTTCTTC. Its protein product is CASRGFREQFF.

The V call is TRBV20-1, the J call TRBJ2-1; 11 nucleotides match TRBD2. Germline V gives CDR1 DFQATT, CDR2 SNEGSKA (reference sequence). The CDR3 length is 16 residues. V lost 6 bases, J lost 4 bases, and 11 bases stayed unmatched. This CDR3 is CSAGGVSGRVYNEQFF. As DNA, the CDR3 is TGCAGTGCCGGGGGCGTTAGCGGGAGGGTATACAATGAGCAGTTCTTC.

This clonotype was counted ten times or more. The rearrangement uses TRBV9 and TRBJ1-5, with 9 bases that match TRBD1. CDR1 is SGDLS, CDR2 YYNGEE, per germline. CDR3 size: 19 residues. V gave up 0 bases and J gave up 0 bases; unmatched junction bases: 10. The DNA of the CDR3 is TGTGCCAGCAGCGTAGGGAGGACAGGGGTTATTTATAGCAATCAGCCCCAGCATTTT. Translation: CASSVGRTGVIYSNQPQHF.

The V gene is TRBV6-1, the J gene TRBJ1-1; tentatively, D is TRBD1 (5 bases). Germline V CDR1 and CDR2: MNHNS, SASEGT. The CDR3 is 16 residues long. Trimming shortened V by 2 bases and J by 5 bases, and 18 bases separated the two germline ends. CDR3 residues: CASSELGTPQRTEAFF. CDR3 DNA: TGTGCCAGCAGTGAACTCGGGACCCCTCAACGGACTGAAGCTTTCTTT.

V and J are TRBV29-1 and TRBJ2-1, with 8 bases lining up with TRBD1. Trimming cost V 3 bases and J 7 bases; bases outside gene matches: 2. Germline V gene lookup returns CDR1 SQVTM and CDR2 ANQGSEA. This CDR3 contains 12 residues. This CDR3 is CSVEQGANEQFF. The CDR3 DNA reads as TGCAGCGTTGAGCAGGGGGCTAATGAGCAGTTCTTC.

There are a few counts of this clonotype. The chain combines TRBV30 with TRBJ2-3; 8 bases agree with TRBD2. With 2 bases clipped from V and 10 bases from J, the junction kept 11 bases outside the gene matches. Germline V lookup: CDR1 GTSNPN, CDR2 SVGIG (reference sequence). The CDR3 consists of 14 residues. The CDR3 bases are TGTGCCTGGAGTCCCGGACTAGCAGTTCTCTCGCAGTATTTT. Protein: CAWSPGLAVLSQYF. Full variable domain (rest looked up from reference TRBV30 and TRBJ2-3): SQTIHQWPATLVQPVGSPLSLECTVEGTSNPNLYWYRQAAGRGLQLLFYSVGIGQISSEVPQNLSASRPQDRQFILSSKKLLLSDSGFYLCAWSPGLAVLSQYFGPGTRLTVL.

This chain links TRBV18 with TRBJ2-1, with TRBD2 as a possible D gene (6 bases). The CDR3 runs to 15 residues. Trimming pared 3 bases from V and 9 bases from J, leaving 18 bases between. The germline V gene has CDR1 KGHSH and CDR2 LQKENI. CDR3 coding DNA: TGTGCCAGCTCACCGCAGGCGGGACGGGCAGCTGAGCAGTTCTTC. This encodes CASSPQAGRAAEQFF.

With respect to this clonotype: A much more abundant neighbour one base away suggests this may be a read error. This chain links TRBV12-3 or TRBV12-4 with TRBJ1-6; the D gene is possibly TRBD1 (6 bases). The germline V and J ends were trimmed by 5 bases and 5 bases, with 22 bases remaining between them. This CDR3 region has 18 residues. The CDR3 nucleotides read TGTGCCAGCAGTAAATTTGGGACATCCGGTATTAATAATTCACCCCTCCACTTT. It translates to CASSKFGTSGINNSPLHF.

This clonotype was seen a few times. The chain uses TRBV7-6 and TRBJ1-1; tentative D call: TRBD1 (6 bases). In germline, CDR1 is SGHVS, CDR2 FNYEAQ. The CDR3 is 16 residues long. Trimming removed 4 bases at V and 3 bases at J, with 18 bases between. DNA for the CDR3: TGTGCCAGCAGCTCCCCAGGGACACTCTCGTACACTGAAGCTTTCTTT. This sequence encodes CASSSPGTLSYTEAFF. Full variable domain (outside the CDR3, taken from reference TRBV7-6 and TRBJ1-1): GAGVSQSPRYKVTKRGQDVALRCDPISGHVSLYWYRQALGQGPEFLTYFNYEAQQDKSGLPNDRFSAERPEGSISTLTIQRTEQRDSAMYRCASSSPGTLSYTEAFFGQGTRLTVV.

V and J are TRBV5-1 and TRBJ2-6; D is ambiguous. CDR3 length equals 15 residues. CDR1 and CDR2 (germline): SGHRS, YFSETQ. Trimming removed 1 base from V and 3 bases from J, with 8 bases in between. The DNA of the CDR3 is TGCGCCAGCAGCTTGTGGGGTAGTGGGGCCAACGTCCTGACTTTC. Translated, it gives CASSLWGSGANVLTF.

The chain joins TRBV14 to TRBJ2-1, with D hard to call. CDR1 and CDR2 from the germline V gene are SGHDN and FVKESK. The CDR3 contains 16 residues. The germline V and J ends were trimmed by 4 bases and 0 bases, with 13 bases remaining between them. The DNA of the CDR3 is TGTGCCAGCAGCCTCCGCAGAGAGAACTCCTACAATGAGCAGTTCTTC. As protein: CASSLRRENSYNEQFF.